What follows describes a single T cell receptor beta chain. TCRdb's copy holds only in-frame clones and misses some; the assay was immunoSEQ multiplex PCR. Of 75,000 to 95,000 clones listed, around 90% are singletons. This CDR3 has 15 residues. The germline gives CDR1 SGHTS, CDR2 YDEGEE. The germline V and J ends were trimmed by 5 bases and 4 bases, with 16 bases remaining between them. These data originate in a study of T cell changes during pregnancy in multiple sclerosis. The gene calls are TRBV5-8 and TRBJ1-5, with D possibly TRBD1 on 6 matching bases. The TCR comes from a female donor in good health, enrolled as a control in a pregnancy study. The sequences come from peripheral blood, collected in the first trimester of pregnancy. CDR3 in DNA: TGTGCCAGCAGACAGCGGGGCGGACAGAATCAGCCCCAGCATTTT. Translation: CASRQRGGQNQPQHF.